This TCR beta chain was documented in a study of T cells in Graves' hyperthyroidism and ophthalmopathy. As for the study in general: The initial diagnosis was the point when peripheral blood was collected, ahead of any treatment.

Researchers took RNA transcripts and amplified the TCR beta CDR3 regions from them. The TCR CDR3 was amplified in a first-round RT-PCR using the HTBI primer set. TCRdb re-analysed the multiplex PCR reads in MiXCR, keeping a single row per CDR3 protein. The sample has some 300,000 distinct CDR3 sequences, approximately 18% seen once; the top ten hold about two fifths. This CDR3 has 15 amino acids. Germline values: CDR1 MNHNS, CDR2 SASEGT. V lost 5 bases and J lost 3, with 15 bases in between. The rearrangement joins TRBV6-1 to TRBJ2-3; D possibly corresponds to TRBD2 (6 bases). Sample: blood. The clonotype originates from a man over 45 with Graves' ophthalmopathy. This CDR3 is CASSLERAGTDTQYF. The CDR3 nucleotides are TGTGCCAGCAGTTTAGAAAGGGCGGGAACAGATACGCAGTATTTT.